This T cell receptor (beta chain) was documented in a study of blood T cell repertoires in COVID-19 (TCRdb year 2020). Context from the whole study: Samples covering the acute and convalescent phases of COVID-19 were provided by collaborators in the United States, Italy and Spain. A de-identified subject ID, COVID-19 status, age in years and sex were almost always included in the sample metadata. The prospective study material was composed of cDNA or gDNA derived from T cells, B-cell-depleted T cells, or PBMCs. HLA class I and class II types, where available, came from metadata supplied by the sample provider rather than from assay-based typing. Deeply sampled blood TCRbeta repertoires from subjects exposed to, actively infected with, or recovered from COVID-19 were included in the dataset. The samples were drawn from the first 160 participants of the ongoing ImmuneRACE study and from 950 to 1,500 subjects provided by 6 global collaborators. The repertoires were released in a freely available public database meant as a resource for research on the immune response to SARS-CoV-2. What the study reported, not specific to this receptor: The quantity of clinical and demographic metadata differed by source and by participant and was supplied without curation.

Points on this clone: This receptor's antigen is unknown. Nothing much larger sits one base from this clone, and base qualities are not available.

Another Seattle source contributed samples from volunteer blood donors who had recovered from COVID-19. Whole blood was collected in K2EDTA tubes by collaborating institutions according to the institutions' own protocols. For TCRbeta analysis, collaborator samples were shipped as frozen whole blood, as isolated PBMCs, or as DNA extracted from either sample type. The germline V gene encodes CDR1 SGHNT and CDR2 YYREEE (reference sequence). Taken from cysteine to phenylalanine, the CDR3 has 12 residues. Only CDR3 DNA remains: 36 bases, in frame from the first base. Trimming at the junction amounts to 3 bases on V and 8 bases on J, and the germline ends lie 6 bases apart. TCRbeta CDR3 regions were amplified from genomic DNA using the immunoSEQ Assay, a bias-controlled multiplex PCR. The authors processed their data as follows. Within the assay, amplification of reference gene primers was used to estimate how many nucleated cells each sample contained. To quantify the absolute abundance of each unique TCRbeta CDR3 rearrangement, sequence reads were collapsed and filtered. For each sample, productive Simpson clonality was calculated as the square root of Simpson's diversity index over productive rearrangements. Not all clones reach the TCRdb copy of this immuneACCESS table, which keeps in-frame sequences only. Checked studies attribute under half of the gap to unresolved V genes and leave the rest unexplained. V, J and clone size are taken as reported in that table, and D and trimming were inferred from the DNA itself. Within this sample are approximately 170,000 clones, with around 86% of them counted one time only. The ten top clones hold 13% of the sample.

The source of this sequence is a man between 65 and 85 years old who had recovered from COVID-19. Sequencing was done on a sample of peripheral blood. The chain is made from TRBV5-4 and TRBJ1-6; the D gene assignment is ambiguous. The DNA is as follows: TGTGCCAGCAGCTCGGCGGATTCACCCCTCCACTTT. This yields the protein CASSSADSPLHF.